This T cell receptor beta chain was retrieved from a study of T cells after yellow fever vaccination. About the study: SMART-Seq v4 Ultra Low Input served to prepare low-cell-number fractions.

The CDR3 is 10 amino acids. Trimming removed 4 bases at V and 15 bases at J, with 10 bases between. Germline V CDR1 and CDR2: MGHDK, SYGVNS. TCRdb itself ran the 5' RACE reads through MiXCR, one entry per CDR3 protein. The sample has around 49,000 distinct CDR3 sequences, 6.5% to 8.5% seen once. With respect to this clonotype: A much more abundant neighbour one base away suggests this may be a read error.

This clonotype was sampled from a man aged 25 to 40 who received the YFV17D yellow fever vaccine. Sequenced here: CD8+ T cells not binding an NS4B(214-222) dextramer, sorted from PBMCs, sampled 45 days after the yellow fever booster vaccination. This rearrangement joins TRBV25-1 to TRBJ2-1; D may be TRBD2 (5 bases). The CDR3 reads CASSAWRTFF. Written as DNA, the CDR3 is TGTGCCAGCAGTGCTTGGAGGACGTTCTTC.